Listed here are 30 T cell receptor beta chains from one sample, sequenced in a study of Ad26.COV2.S vaccination and SARS-CoV-2 variants. Method: immunoSEQ multiplex PCR; TCRdb's copy keeps in-frame clones and lacks some. The profile shows 300,000 to 400,000 clones, 75% to 90% of them singletons. Described treatment: some 19 received Ad26.COV2.S at low or high dose, single or two shots; roughly five received placebo; per-sample allocation not given. Each sample was drawn 63 days after the first injection (of vaccine or placebo). The material was peripheral blood, obtained in a trial of Ad26.COV2.S vaccine versus placebo. The receptor set was obtained from a person aged 18-60 years who received the Ad26.COV2.S COVID-19 vaccine or a placebo.

V and J are TRBV6-7 and TRBJ1-2, with D unclear. TRBV6-7 has ORF status, its function being uncertain. V lost 5 bases and J 6 bases, leaving 22 bases between the germline ends. The CDR3 runs to 16 residues. The chain's CDR3 is CASSPQCPQKGDGYTF. CDR3 sequence (DNA): TGTGCCAGCAGTCCCCAGTGCCCCCAAAAGGGCGATGGCTACACCTTC.

CDR3 DNA: TGCGCCAGCAGCCTCTGGGACACCGGGGAGCTGTTTTTT. As protein: CASSLWDTGELFF. The rearrangement uses TRBV5-1 and TRBJ2-2; no reliable D call. The CDR3 is made up of 13 amino acids. Germline V gives CDR1 SGHRS, CDR2 YFSETQ. V was shortened by 4 bases and J by 3 bases, with 7 bases between the two germline ends.

The J gene is TRBJ2-2, the V gene TRBV11-3, with 12 nucleotides matching TRBD1. Germline V lookup: CDR1 SGHNT, CDR2 YENEEA. The CDR3 consists of 16 residues. The junction had 6 bases not matched to a gene; V was cut back by 6 bases and J by 4 bases. CDR3 loop: CASRRGQGAGTGELFF. CDR3 in DNA: TGTGCCAGCAGACGGGGACAGGGGGCTGGCACCGGGGAGCTGTTTTTT.

V is TRBV29-1 and J is TRBJ2-2; 8 nucleotides align to TRBD1. The CDR3 length is 14 residues. V gave up 6 bases and J gave up 3 bases; unmatched junction bases: 6. The V gene's germline CDR1 is SQVTM and CDR2 ANQGSEA. This CDR3 reads CSVPGGPDTGELFF. In DNA form, the CDR3 reads TGCAGCGTCCCAGGGGGCCCTGACACCGGGGAGCTGTTTTTT.

The chain links TRBV3-1 (or the pseudogene TRBV3-2) to TRBJ1-1; D is possibly TRBD1 (6 bases). Germline loops: CDR1 LGHDT, CDR2 YNNKEL (reference sequence). V lost 0 bases, J lost 2 bases, and 16 bases lay in between. There are 17 residues in the CDR3. CDR3 loop: CASSQDNWGPENTEAFF. The CDR3 nucleotides are TGTGCCAGCAGCCAAGATAACTGGGGGCCGGAAAACACTGAAGCTTTCTTT.

The V and J genes are TRBV27 and TRBJ2-1; D is ambiguous. V was shortened by 0 bases and J by 8 bases, with 11 bases between the two germline ends. The length of the CDR3 is 14 residues. Germline-derived CDR1 and CDR2 are MNHEY and SMNVEV (reference sequence). The CDR3 loop reads CASSLSWNVYEQFF. CDR3 sequence (DNA): TGTGCCAGCAGTTTATCTTGGAACGTCTATGAGCAGTTCTTC.

CDR3 DNA sequence: TGTGCCAGCTTAGGGTTGGGGAAATTCTACGAGCAGTACTTC. It is translated as CASLGLGKFYEQYF. The chain combines TRBV28 with TRBJ2-7; D uncertain. This CDR3 is built from 14 residues. Germline V gene sequence: CDR1 MDHEN, CDR2 SYDVKM. V dropped 8 bases and J dropped 3 bases, with 17 bases sitting between them.

The rearrangement joins TRBV15 to TRBJ2-1; 14 bases fit TRBD2. Germline V gene data show CDR1 as LNHNV and CDR2 as YYDKDF (reference sequence). This CDR3 has 16 amino acids. Trimming removed 3 bases from V and 7 bases from J; junction bases left unmatched: 5. CDR3 region: CATSRVGTSGRNEQFF. The CDR3 DNA reads as TGTGCCACCAGCAGGGTCGGGACTAGCGGGAGAAATGAGCAGTTCTTC.

The chain is built from TRBV25-1 and TRBJ2-7; TRBD1 aligns across 7 bases. The germline CDR1 and CDR2 sequences are MGHDK and SYGVNS. This CDR3 has 14 residues. With V trimmed by 5 bases and J by 2 bases, 6 bases remained unmatched. The CDR3 coding sequence is TGTGCCAGCAGTTCATGGGACAGACCCTACGAGCAGTACTTC. Translated: CASSSWDRPYEQYF.

This rearrangement joins TRBV19 to TRBJ2-7, with D unclear. The CDR3 totals 13 residues. Germline lookup yields CDR1 LNHDA and CDR2 SQIVND (reference sequence). Deletions cut 5 bases from V and 7 bases from J, with 15 bases between. CDR3 region: CASSVRLFGEQYF. CDR3 bases: TGTGCCAGTAGTGTCCGACTGTTCGGGGAGCAGTACTTC.

V gene TRBV28 combines with J gene TRBJ1-1; D remains unclear. Trimming stripped 4 bases from V and 1 base from J, with 7 bases between. Germline lookup yields CDR1 MDHEN and CDR2 SYDVKM. The CDR3 totals 13 residues. The DNA of the CDR3 is TGTGCCAGCAGTTGGACGGAGAACACTGAAGCTTTCTTT. Protein sequence: CASSWTENTEAFF.

This clone was detected only once. The J gene is TRBJ1-4, the V gene TRBV6-5, with 8 nucleotides matching TRBD1. The V segment lost 0 bases and the J segment 5 bases; nucleotides outside the gene matches: 5. Germline-derived CDR1 and CDR2 are MNHEY and SVGAGI. The CDR3 consists of 16 residues. The CDR3 region is CASSYSTGEVNEKLFF. In DNA, the CDR3 is TGTGCCAGCAGTTACTCGACAGGGGAGGTAAATGAAAAACTGTTTTTT.

The CDR3 sequence is CASSETGSSGNTIYF. CDR3 sequence (DNA): TGTGCCAGCAGTGAAACGGGCAGCTCTGGAAACACCATATATTTT. The chain uses TRBV2 and TRBJ1-3; D unclear. V lost 2 bases and J lost 0, with 8 bases in between. Germline CDR1 reads SNHLY; CDR2 reads FYNNEI. The CDR3 consists of 15 residues.

The chain has TRBV3-1 (or the pseudogene TRBV3-2) and TRBJ2-2; D gene ambiguous. Trimming left V 1 base short and J 5 bases short, with 14 bases between. There are 16 residues in the CDR3. Per the germline V gene, CDR1 is LGHDT and CDR2 is YNNKEL (reference sequence). The CDR3 loop is CASSQGAVGRTGELFF. The DNA for the CDR3 is TGTGCCAGCAGCCAAGGTGCGGTAGGTCGAACCGGGGAGCTGTTTTTT.

The rearrangement joins TRBV5-6 to TRBJ2-1; 7 bases map to TRBD1. This CDR3 is 14 amino acids long. V was pared by 1 base and J by 3 bases, with 1 base of the junction left unmatched. The germline V gene encodes CDR1 SGHDT and CDR2 YYEEEE. CDR3 in DNA: TGTGCCAGCAGCTTGACAGGGGACTACAATGAGCAGTTCTTC. It encodes CASSLTGDYNEQFF.

This clone was counted only a few times. V usage is TRBV7-9 and J usage is TRBJ1-1; D is possibly TRBD1 (5 bases). V lost 5 bases to trimming and J lost 3 bases, with 25 bases between them. This CDR3 has 18 amino acids. Germline loops: CDR1 SEHNR, CDR2 FQNEAQ (reference sequence). The CDR3 sequence is CASSGEGARGVPYTEAFF. The CDR3 DNA reads as TGTGCCAGCAGCGGAGAAGGGGCCCGGGGGGTCCCTTACACTGAAGCTTTCTTT.

The rearrangement joins TRBV15 to TRBJ1-4; unclear D gene. Germline assignment: CDR1 LNHNV and CDR2 YYDKDF (reference sequence). Trimming left V 0 bases short and J 3 bases short, with 5 bases between. This CDR3 region has 14 residues. The CDR3 loop is CATSREGSNEKLFF. The DNA of the CDR3 is TGTGCCACCAGCAGAGAGGGGTCTAATGAAAAACTGTTTTTT.

V and J are TRBV7-2 and TRBJ1-5; D perhaps matches TRBD1 (5 bases). The CDR3 is 17 residues long. V lost 1 base to trimming and J lost 0 bases, with 13 bases between them. Germline V gene sequence: CDR1 SGHTA, CDR2 FQGNSA. The CDR3 spells CASSLVSGRYSNQPQHF. The DNA for the CDR3 is TGTGCCAGCAGCTTAGTGTCAGGGCGATATAGCAATCAGCCCCAGCATTTT.

This clone was seen a single time. This sequence joins TRBV3-1 (or the pseudogene TRBV3-2) and TRBJ1-4, with a tentative D call TRBD1 (5 bases). Germline CDR1 and CDR2: LGHDT and YNNKEL (reference sequence). The CDR3 consists of 20 residues. The V and J ends lost 2 bases and 6 bases respectively, with 28 bases between them. CDR3 DNA: TGTGCCAGCAGCCAAAAAGCGGGGGGGAGCCCCAGGAGGCTGGATGAAAAACTGTTTTTT. Translation gives CASSQKAGGSPRRLDEKLFF.

CDR3: CASSSWGGSSTDTQYF. CDR3 DNA: TGTGCCAGCAGCTCCTGGGGCGGCTCTAGCACAGATACGCAGTATTTT. This chain joins TRBV7-8 and TRBJ2-3; weak D call: TRBD1 (5 bases). V lost 4 bases to trimming and J lost 0 bases, with 14 bases between them. Germline V gene data show CDR1 as SGHVS and CDR2 as FQNEAQ. The CDR3 consists of 16 residues.

V and J are TRBV28 and TRBJ2-1; no clear D gene. V was clipped by 6 bases and J by 5 bases, with 5 bases between them. The CDR3 covers 11 residues. CDR1 and CDR2 from the germline V gene are MDHEN and SYDVKM. CDR3 region: CASRLDNEQFF. The CDR3 bases are TGTGCCAGCAGACTGGACAATGAGCAGTTCTTC.

V gene TRBV27 combines with J gene TRBJ2-7, with D perhaps TRBD1 (5 bases). Trimming stripped 6 bases from V and 8 bases from J, with 17 bases between. The CDR3 is 13 amino acids. Germline lookup yields CDR1 MNHEY and CDR2 SMNVEV (reference sequence). Here the CDR3 reads CASRDTPDVQQYF. The CDR3 DNA reads as TGTGCCAGCAGGGACACTCCGGACGTACAGCAGTACTTC.

This clone was found once. The chain has TRBV6-2 or TRBV6-3 and TRBJ2-2; 8 bases are a match to TRBD1. CDR1 is MNHEY, CDR2 SVGEGT, per germline. Trimming cost V 5 bases and J 1 base; bases outside gene matches: 9. The CDR3 spans 17 residues. CDR3 loop: CASSTPTGGLNTGELFF. The CDR3, as DNA: TGTGCCAGCAGTACACCTACAGGGGGGCTGAACACCGGGGAGCTGTTTTTT.

The chain couples TRBV6-5 to TRBJ1-2, with D perhaps TRBD1 (6 bases). The CDR3 is made up of 15 amino acids. The germline V and J ends were trimmed by 6 bases and 4 bases, with 18 bases remaining between them. From germline, CDR1 is MNHEY and CDR2 SVGAGI. CDR3 amino acids: CASSRTDSPAYGYTF. The CDR3 DNA reads as TGTGCCAGCAGCCGGACGGACAGCCCCGCCTATGGCTACACCTTC.

This chain links TRBV7-9 with TRBJ2-2; 8 bases agree with TRBD1. Unmatched junction bases numbered 9, after V lost 4 bases and J lost 5 bases. There are 16 residues in the CDR3. Germline lookup yields CDR1 SEHNR and CDR2 FQNEAQ (reference sequence). The CDR3 loop reads CASSSSSGGRTGELFF. The CDR3 bases are TGTGCCAGCAGCTCCTCATCAGGGGGCCGGACCGGGGAGCTGTTTTTT.

The chain employs TRBV19 and TRBJ1-1; perhaps TRBD1 as D (6 bases). In germline, CDR1 is LNHDA, CDR2 SQIVND (reference sequence). The CDR3 runs 17 residues. V shed 9 bases and J shed 6 bases, with 29 bases lying between them. This CDR3 reads CASRAARKTGSGAEAFF. The CDR3 region has the DNA TGTGCCAGCCGGGCGGCGAGAAAAACAGGGAGCGGCGCTGAAGCTTTCTTT. Using reference TRBV19 and TRBJ1-1 for the parts outside the CDR3, the full variable domain is DGGITQSPKYLFRKEGQNVTLSCEQNLNHDAMYWYRQDPGQGLRLIYYSQIVNDFQKGDIAEGYSVSREKKESFPLTVTSAQKNPTAFYLCASRAARKTGSGAEAFFGQGTRLTVV.

This clone was recorded only once. The CDR3 DNA reads as TGTGCCAGCAGTTACATCCCTAGATCCACCACAGATACGCAGTATTTT. Residues: CASSYIPRSTTDTQYF. This sequence joins TRBV6-2 or TRBV6-3 and TRBJ2-3; D call uncertain. Germline CDR1 is MNHEY and CDR2 is SVGEGT. V gave up 2 bases and J gave up 2 bases, with 14 bases separating them. The CDR3 is made up of 16 amino acids.

The chain combines TRBV7-9 with TRBJ2-1; no clear D gene. CDR1 and CDR2 from the germline V gene are SEHNR and FQNEAQ (reference sequence). V was clipped by 1 base and J by 6 bases, with 16 bases between them. The CDR3 loop spans 16 amino acids. The CDR3 is CASSLEIATRFNEQFF. For the CDR3, the DNA is TGTGCCAGCAGCTTAGAAATTGCCACGAGATTCAATGAGCAGTTCTTC.

The V call is TRBV9, the J call TRBJ2-7; D is uncertain. With 3 bases removed from V and 3 bases from J, the gap between germline ends came to 7 bases. The germline V gene encodes CDR1 SGDLS and CDR2 YYNGEE. This CDR3 has 12 residues. CDR3 amino acids: CASSADGYEQYF. Here the CDR3 DNA reads TGTGCCAGCAGCGCGGACGGCTACGAGCAGTACTTC.

V and J are TRBV19 and TRBJ2-3; 7 bases map to TRBD2. CDR1 and CDR2 from the germline V gene are LNHDA and SQIVND (reference sequence). The CDR3 sequence is 13 residues long. V trimming: 4 bases; J trimming: 6 bases; junction bases outside the gene matches: 4. This CDR3 reads CASSKTSSDTQYF. CDR3 coding DNA: TGTGCCAGTAGTAAGACTAGCTCGGATACGCAGTATTTT. The full variable domain, with the rest looked up from reference TRBV19 and TRBJ2-3, is DGGITQSPKYLFRKEGQNVTLSCEQNLNHDAMYWYRQDPGQGLRLIYYSQIVNDFQKGDIAEGYSVSREKKESFPLTVTSAQKNPTAFYLCASSKTSSDTQYFGPGTRLTVL.